The rows below give T cell receptor beta chains drawn from one sample of a study of CD4 T cells in relation to SARS-CoV-2 and coronaviruses. These receptors' targets are unknown. TCRdb's table, derived via immunoSEQ multiplex PCR, lists solely in-frame clones and lacks some. This sample has 15,000 to 17,000 clones; 76% occur once, and the top ten carry about a quarter. The sequenced material came from CD4+ T cells from PBMCs, cultured in vitro. The receptors originated from a human donor in good health. Each CDR3 is given with its conserved first and last residue. A D gene is named only where the DNA matches it firmly. Expanded clones get a size class; other rows say once, few or many, or leave the size out.

CASRSGTLYEQYF TGTGCCAGCCGATCCGGGACCCTCTACGAGCAGTACTTC . . TRBJ2-7 TRBV18 13
CASSPPGQGRNEQFF TGTGCCAGCAGCCCGCCGGGACAGGGGAGGAATGAGCAGTTCTTC . TRBD1 TRBJ2-1 TRBV6-6 15
CASSFRGGQGGHNEQFF TGTGCCAGCAGCTTCCGTGGGGGACAGGGCGGGCACAATGAGCAGTTCTTC . TRBD1 TRBJ2-1 TRBV7-6 17
CAWSKKGLSGNTIYF TGTGCCTGGAGTAAAAAGGGACTTTCTGGAAACACCATATATTTT once . TRBJ1-3 TRBV30 15
CASSPGLSETQYF TGTGCCAGCTCACCCGGACTATCTGAGACCCAGTACTTC few . TRBJ2-5 TRBV18 13
CASSRGTDYNSPLHF TGTGCCAGCAGCCGCGGGACTGATTATAATTCACCCCTCCACTTT . . TRBJ1-6 TRBV5-6 15
CASKSGASTDTQYF TGTGCCAGCAAATCAGGGGCTAGCACAGATACGCAGTATTTT few . TRBJ2-3 TRBV27 14
CASSSGAGGIADTQYF TGTGCCAGCAGCTCAGGGGCAGGGGGTATCGCAGATACGCAGTATTTT . TRBD1 TRBJ2-3 TRBV25-1 16
CASAGVDSPLHF TGTGCCAGCGCTGGGGTGGATTCACCCCTCCACTTT few . TRBJ1-6 TRBV28 12
CASELQASNQPQHF TGTGCCAGCGAGTTACAGGCTAGCAATCAGCCCCAGCATTTT . . TRBJ1-5 TRBV21-1 14
CASSSNRGPNEQYF TGTGCCAGCAGTTCCAACAGGGGGCCCAACGAGCAGTACTTC . TRBD1 TRBJ2-7 TRBV6-5 14
CASSLSVTGELFF TGTGCCAGCAGCTTATCGGTCACCGGGGAGCTGTTTTTT . . TRBJ2-2 TRBV7-2 13
CASSPTYGSPLHF TGTGCCAGCAGCCCTACGTATGGTTCACCCCTCCACTTT . . TRBJ1-6 TRBV11-1 13
CASSLRTGGVTEAFF TGTGCCAGCAGCTTACGGACAGGGGGGGTCACTGAAGCTTTCTTT . TRBD1 TRBJ1-1 TRBV14 15
CASSAEGANTGELFF TGTGCCAGTAGTGCTGAGGGGGCAAACACCGGGGAGCTGTTTTTT few TRBD1 TRBJ2-2 TRBV19 15
CASSITGTGTTNEKLFF TGTGCCAGTAGTATTACCGGGACAGGGACAACTAATGAAAAACTGTTTTTT . TRBD1 TRBJ1-4 TRBV19 17
CAWSDLRNTEAFF TGTGCCTGGAGTGACCTGCGGAACACTGAAGCTTTCTTT . . TRBJ1-1 TRBV30 13
CASRVGSGNTGELFF TGTGCCAGCAGAGTGGGTAGCGGGAACACCGGGGAGCTGTTTTTT few . TRBJ2-2 TRBV2 15